This T cell receptor (beta chain) was retrieved from a study of pediatric ulcerative colitis. The study's findings and limits: All ulcerative colitis patients, but no controls, carried a couple of rectal clonotypes.

TCRdb keeps only in-frame clones here, not all; method: immunoSEQ multiplex PCR. This sample has 4,500 to 6,000 clones; around 92% occur once, and the top ten carry about 2%. With respect to this clone: Its antigen remains unknown.

CDR1 and CDR2 from the germline V gene are KGHSH and LQKENI. The CDR3 covers 14 residues. V was clipped by 3 bases and J by 4 bases, with 9 bases between them. The rearrangement links TRBV18 to TRBJ2-2, with TRBD1 as a possible D gene (5 bases). Sequencing was performed on blood. The receptor's source is a girl aged 10-17 years who was a control in a study of pediatric ulcerative colitis. The CDR3 region is CASSPQGSTGELFF. The CDR3 DNA reads as TGTGCCAGCTCACCCCAGGGAAGCACCGGGGAGCTGTTTTTT.